This TCR beta chain was recorded in a study of blood T cells in healthy people across ages. A second roughly 7 to 11 cycle PCR used barcoded and J-beta primers. MiXCR, applied by TCRdb to the 5' RACE reads, yields one record per CDR3 protein. The sample contains approximately 780,000 distinct CDR3 sequences, under 30% of which appear only once. To note about this clonotype: Its specificity is not known.

Overall study findings and caveats: In these data, TCR beta diversity tracked strongly with naive T cell percentage. PBMCs that were unsorted prevented a conclusive naive versus antigen-experienced comparison.

V shed 7 bases and J shed 0 bases, with 11 bases lying between them. The V gene's germline CDR1 is SNHLY and CDR2 FYNNEI. The length of the CDR3 is 14 residues. These data also featured in a second study, about T cells of mothers and their children. From that study: Donation involved three healthy Caucasian mothers and the six children that they had. Each mother gave over 9 million TCR beta CDR3 reads; each child, about 2.8 million.

The sample taken for sequencing was blood. This chain links TRBV2 with TRBJ2-3; D unresolved. This TCR derives from a boy between 10 and 17 years old in good health. The CDR3 spells CASTMQYSTDTQYF. DNA of the CDR3: TGTGCCAGCACAATGCAATACAGCACAGATACGCAGTATTTT.